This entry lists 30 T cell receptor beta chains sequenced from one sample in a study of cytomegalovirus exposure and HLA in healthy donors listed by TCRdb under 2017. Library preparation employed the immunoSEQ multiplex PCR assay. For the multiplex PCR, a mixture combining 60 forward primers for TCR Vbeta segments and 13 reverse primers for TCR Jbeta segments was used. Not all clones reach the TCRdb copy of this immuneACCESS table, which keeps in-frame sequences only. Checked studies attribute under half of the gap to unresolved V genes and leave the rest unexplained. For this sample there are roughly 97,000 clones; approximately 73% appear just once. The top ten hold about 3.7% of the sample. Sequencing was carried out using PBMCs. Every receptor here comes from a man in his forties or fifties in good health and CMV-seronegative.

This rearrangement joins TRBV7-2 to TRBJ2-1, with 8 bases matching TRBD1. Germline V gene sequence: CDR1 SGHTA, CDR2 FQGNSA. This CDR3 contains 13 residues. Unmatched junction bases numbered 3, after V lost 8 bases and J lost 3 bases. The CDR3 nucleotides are TGTGCCAGCGCACAGGGGGGCTACAATGAGCAGTTCTTC. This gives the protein CASAQGGYNEQFF.

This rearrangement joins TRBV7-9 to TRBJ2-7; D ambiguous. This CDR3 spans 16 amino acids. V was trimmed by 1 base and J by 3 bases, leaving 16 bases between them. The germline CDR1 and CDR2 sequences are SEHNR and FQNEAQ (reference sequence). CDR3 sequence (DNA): TGTGCCAGCAGCTTAGGCGGAGTGCAAAAAATCTACGAGCAGTACTTC. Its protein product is CASSLGGVQKIYEQYF.

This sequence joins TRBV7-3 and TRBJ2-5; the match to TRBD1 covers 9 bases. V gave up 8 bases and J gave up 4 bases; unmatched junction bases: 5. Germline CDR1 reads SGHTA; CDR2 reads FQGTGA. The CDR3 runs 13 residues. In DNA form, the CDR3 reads TGTGCCAGCGGACAGGGGCCAAGAGAGACCCAGTACTTC. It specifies CASGQGPRETQYF.

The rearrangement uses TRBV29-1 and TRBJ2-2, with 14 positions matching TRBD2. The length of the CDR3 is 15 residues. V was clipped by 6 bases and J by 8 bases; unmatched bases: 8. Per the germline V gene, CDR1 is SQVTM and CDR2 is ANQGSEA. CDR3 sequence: CSVPGTSGGGGELFF. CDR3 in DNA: TGCAGCGTCCCCGGGACTAGCGGGGGAGGGGGGGAGCTGTTTTTT.

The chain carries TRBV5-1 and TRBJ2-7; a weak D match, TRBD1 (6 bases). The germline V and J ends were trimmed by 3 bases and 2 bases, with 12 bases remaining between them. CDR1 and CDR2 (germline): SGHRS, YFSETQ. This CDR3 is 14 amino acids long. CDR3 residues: CASSWTGTTYEQYF. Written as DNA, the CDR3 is TGCGCCAGCAGCTGGACCGGGACAACCTACGAGCAGTACTTC.

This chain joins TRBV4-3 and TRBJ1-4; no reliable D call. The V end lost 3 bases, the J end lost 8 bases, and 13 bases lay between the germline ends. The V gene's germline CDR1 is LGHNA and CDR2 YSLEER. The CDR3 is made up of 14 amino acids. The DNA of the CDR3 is TGCGCCAGCAGCCAGGAAGCGTTCGCGGAAAAACTGTTTTTT. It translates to CASSQEAFAEKLFF.

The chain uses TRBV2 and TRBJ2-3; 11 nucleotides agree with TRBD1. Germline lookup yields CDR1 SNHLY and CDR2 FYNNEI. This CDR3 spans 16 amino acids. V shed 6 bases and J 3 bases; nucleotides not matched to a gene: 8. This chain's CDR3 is CASRGWTGGWTDTQYF. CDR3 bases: TGTGCCAGCAGAGGCTGGACAGGGGGCTGGACAGATACGCAGTATTTT.

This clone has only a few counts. The CDR3 sequence is CAWSNRAHNQPQHF. The CDR3 DNA reads as TGTGCCTGGAGTAACAGGGCCCACAATCAGCCCCAGCATTTT. This chain links TRBV30 with TRBJ1-5; possible D gene TRBD1, 6 bases. The CDR3 is made up of 14 amino acids. V was cut by 2 bases and J by 3 bases, with 11 bases left in between. Germline lookup yields CDR1 GTSNPN and CDR2 SVGIG (reference sequence).

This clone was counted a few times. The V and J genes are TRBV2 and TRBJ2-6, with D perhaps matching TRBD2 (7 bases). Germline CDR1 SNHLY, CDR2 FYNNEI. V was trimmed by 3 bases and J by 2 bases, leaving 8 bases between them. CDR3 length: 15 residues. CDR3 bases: TGTGCCAGCAGTGACGGGGGGCCTGGGGCCAACGTCCTGACTTTC. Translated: CASSDGGPGANVLTF.

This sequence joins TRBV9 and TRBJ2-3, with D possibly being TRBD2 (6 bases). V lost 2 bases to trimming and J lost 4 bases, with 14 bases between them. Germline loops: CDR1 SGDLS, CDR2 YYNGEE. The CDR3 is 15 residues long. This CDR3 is CASSVGGGDADTQYF. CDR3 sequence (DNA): TGTGCCAGCAGCGTGGGAGGAGGGGATGCAGATACGCAGTATTTT.

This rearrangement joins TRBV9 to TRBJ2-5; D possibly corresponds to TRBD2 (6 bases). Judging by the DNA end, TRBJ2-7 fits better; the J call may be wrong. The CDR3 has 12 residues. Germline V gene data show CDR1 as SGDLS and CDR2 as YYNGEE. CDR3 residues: CAGEWGDYEQYF. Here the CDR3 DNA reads TGTGCCGGTGAATGGGGGGATTACGAGCAGTACTTC.

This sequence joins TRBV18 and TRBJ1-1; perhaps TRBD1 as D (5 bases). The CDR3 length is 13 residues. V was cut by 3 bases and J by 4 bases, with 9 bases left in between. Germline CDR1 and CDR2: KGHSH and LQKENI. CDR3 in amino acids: CASSPTATTEAFF. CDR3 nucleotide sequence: TGTGCCAGCTCACCGACAGCTACCACTGAAGCTTTCTTT.

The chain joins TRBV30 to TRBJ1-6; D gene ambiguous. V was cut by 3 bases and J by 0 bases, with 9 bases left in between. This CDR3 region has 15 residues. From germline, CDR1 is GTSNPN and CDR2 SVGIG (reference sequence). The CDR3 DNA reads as TGTGCCTGGAGCCGTTCTAGCTCCTATAATTCACCCCTCCACTTT. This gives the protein CAWSRSSSYNSPLHF.

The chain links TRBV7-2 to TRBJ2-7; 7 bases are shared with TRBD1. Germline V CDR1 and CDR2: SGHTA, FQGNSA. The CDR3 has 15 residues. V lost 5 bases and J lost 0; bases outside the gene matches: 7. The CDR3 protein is CASSVGGPTSYEQYF. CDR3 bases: TGTGCCAGCAGCGTAGGGGGCCCCACCTCCTACGAGCAGTACTTC. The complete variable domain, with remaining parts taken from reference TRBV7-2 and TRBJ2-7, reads GAGVSQSPSNKVTEKGKDVELRCDPISGHTALYWYRQSLGQGLEFLIYFQGNSAPDKSGLPSDRFSAERTGGSVSTLTIQRTQQEDSAVYLCASSVGGPTSYEQYFGPGTRLTVT.

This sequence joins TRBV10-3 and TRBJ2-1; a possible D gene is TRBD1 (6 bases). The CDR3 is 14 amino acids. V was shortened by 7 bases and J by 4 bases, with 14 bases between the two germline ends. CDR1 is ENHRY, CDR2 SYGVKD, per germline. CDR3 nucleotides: TGTGCCATCACTCTGACAGGTACTTACAATGAGCAGTTCTTC. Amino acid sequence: CAITLTGTYNEQFF.

The CDR3 DNA sequence: TGTGCCAGTAGTTCCGGTACGCAGTATTTT. Translating gives CASSSGTQYF. V and J are TRBV19 and TRBJ2-3; D remains ambiguous. Trimming took off 5 bases at V and 8 bases at J, with 5 bases between the two ends. The CDR3 is 10 residues long. Germline CDR1 LNHDA, CDR2 SQIVND (reference sequence).

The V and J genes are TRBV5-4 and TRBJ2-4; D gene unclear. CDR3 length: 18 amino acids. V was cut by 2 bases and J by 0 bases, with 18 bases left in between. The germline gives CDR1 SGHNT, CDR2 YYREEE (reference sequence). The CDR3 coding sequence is TGTGCCAGCAGCTTTACGACCCTTGGGCAGCTAGCCAAAAACATTCAGTACTTC. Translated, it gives CASSFTTLGQLAKNIQYF.

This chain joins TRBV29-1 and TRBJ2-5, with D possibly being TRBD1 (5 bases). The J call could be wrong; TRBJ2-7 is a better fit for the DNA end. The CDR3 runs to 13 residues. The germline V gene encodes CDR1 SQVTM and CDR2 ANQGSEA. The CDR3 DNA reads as TGCAGCGTTGTATTCGGCGGACACTACGAGCAGTACTTC. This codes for CSVVFGGHYEQYF.

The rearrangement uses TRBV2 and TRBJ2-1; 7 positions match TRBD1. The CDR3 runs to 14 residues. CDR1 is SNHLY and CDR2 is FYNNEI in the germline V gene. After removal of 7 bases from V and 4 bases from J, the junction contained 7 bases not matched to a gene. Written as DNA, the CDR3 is TGTGCCAGCACCCGGGACAGTTTTTACAATGAGCAGTTCTTC. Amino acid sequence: CASTRDSFYNEQFF. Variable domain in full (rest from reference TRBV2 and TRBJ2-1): EPEVTQTPSHQVTQMGQEVILRCVPISNHLYFYWYRQILGQKVEFLVSFYNNEISEKSEIFDDQFSVERPDGSNFTLKIRSTKLEDSAMYFCASTRDSFYNEQFFGPGTRLTVL.

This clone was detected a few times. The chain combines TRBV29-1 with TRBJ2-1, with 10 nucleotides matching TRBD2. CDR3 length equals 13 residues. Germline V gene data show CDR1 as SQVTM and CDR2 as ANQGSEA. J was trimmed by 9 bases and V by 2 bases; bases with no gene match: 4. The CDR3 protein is CSVEKLAGGEQFF. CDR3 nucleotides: TGCAGCGTTGAAAAGTTAGCGGGGGGTGAGCAGTTCTTC.

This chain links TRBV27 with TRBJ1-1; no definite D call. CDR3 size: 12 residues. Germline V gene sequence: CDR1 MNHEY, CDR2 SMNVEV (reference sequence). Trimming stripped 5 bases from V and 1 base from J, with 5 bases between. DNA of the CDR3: TGTGCCAGCAGTGCGGGGAACACTGAAGCTTTCTTT. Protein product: CASSAGNTEAFF.

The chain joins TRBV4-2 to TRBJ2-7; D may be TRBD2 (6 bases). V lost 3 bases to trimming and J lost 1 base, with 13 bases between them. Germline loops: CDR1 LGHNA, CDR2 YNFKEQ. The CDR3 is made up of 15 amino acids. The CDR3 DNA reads TGTGCCAGCAGCCATCCCTGGGACTCTTCCTACGAGCAGTACTTC. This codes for CASSHPWDSSYEQYF.

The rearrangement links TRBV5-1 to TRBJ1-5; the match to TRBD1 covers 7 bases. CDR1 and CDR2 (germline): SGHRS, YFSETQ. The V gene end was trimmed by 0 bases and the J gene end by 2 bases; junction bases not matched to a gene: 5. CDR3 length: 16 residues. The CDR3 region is CASSLGGGGGNQPQHF. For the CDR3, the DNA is TGCGCCAGCAGCTTGGGAGGAGGGGGCGGCAATCAGCCCCAGCATTTT.

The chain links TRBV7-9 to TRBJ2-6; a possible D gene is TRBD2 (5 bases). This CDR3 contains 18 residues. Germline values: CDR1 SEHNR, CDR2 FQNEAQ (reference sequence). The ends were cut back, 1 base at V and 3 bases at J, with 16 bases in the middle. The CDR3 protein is CASSLVGTRGFGANVLTF. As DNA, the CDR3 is TGTGCCAGCAGCTTAGTCGGTACGCGAGGGTTTGGGGCCAACGTCCTGACTTTC.

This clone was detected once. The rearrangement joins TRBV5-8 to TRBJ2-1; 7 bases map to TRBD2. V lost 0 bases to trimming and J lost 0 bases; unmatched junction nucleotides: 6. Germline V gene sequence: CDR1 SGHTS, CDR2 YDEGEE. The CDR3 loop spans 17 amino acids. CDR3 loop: CASSLVYGGSSYNEQFF. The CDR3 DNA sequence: TGTGCCAGCAGCTTGGTTTACGGGGGGAGCTCCTACAATGAGCAGTTCTTC.

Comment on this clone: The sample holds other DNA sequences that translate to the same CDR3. The CDR3 bases are TGCAGCCCTGGGGCTAGCGGGGGAAAGGAGGGGCAGTATTTT. This sequence encodes CSPGASGGKEGQYF. V usage is TRBV29-1 and J usage is TRBJ2-3; the match to TRBD2 covers 10 bases. Germline V gene data show CDR1 as SQVTM and CDR2 as ANQGSEA. CDR3 size: 14 residues. V lost 8 bases to trimming and J lost 11 bases; unmatched junction nucleotides: 16.

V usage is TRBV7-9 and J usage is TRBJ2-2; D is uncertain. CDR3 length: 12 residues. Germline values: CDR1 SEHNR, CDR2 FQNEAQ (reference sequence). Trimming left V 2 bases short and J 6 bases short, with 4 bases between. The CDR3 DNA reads TGTGCCAGCAGCTTACGGGCCGGGGAGCTGTTTTTT. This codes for CASSLRAGELFF.

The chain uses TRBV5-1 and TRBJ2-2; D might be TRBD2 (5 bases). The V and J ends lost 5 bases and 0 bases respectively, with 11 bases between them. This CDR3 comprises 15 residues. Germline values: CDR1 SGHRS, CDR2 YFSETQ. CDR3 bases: TGCGCCAGCAGGGACTCGATGACGAACACCGGGGAGCTGTTTTTT. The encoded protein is CASRDSMTNTGELFF.

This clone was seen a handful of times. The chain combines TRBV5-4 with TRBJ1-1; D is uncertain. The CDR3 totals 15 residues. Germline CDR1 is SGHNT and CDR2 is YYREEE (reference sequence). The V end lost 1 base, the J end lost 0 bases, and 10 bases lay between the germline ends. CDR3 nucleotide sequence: TGTGCCAGCAGCTTGTCCTTTCGTATGAACACTGAAGCTTTCTTT. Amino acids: CASSLSFRMNTEAFF.

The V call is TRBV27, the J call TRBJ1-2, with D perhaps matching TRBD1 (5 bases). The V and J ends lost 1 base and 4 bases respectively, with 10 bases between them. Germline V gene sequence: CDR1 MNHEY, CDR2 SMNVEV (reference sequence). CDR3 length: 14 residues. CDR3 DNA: TGTGCCAGCAGTTTATTAGACAGCCTCTATGGCTACACCTTC. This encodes CASSLLDSLYGYTF.